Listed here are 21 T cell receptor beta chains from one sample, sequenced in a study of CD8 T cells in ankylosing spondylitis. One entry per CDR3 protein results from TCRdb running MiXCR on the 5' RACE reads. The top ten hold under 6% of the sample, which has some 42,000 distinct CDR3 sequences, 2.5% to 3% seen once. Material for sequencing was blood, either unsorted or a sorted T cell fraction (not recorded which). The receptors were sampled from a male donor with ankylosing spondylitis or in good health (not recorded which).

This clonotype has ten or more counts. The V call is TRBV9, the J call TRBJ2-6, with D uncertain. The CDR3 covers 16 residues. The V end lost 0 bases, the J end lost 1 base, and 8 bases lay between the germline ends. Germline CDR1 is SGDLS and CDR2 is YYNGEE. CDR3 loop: CASSVASRSGANVLTF. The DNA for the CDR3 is TGTGCCAGCAGCGTAGCAAGCCGGTCTGGGGCCAACGTCCTGACTTTC.

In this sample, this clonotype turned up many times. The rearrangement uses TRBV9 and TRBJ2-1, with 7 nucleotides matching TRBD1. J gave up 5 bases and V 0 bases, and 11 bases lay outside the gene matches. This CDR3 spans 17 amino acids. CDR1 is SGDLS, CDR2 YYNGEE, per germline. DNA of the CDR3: TGTGCCAGCAGCGTAGGATCCCGACAGGGCTGGAACAATGAGCAGTTCTTC. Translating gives CASSVGSRQGWNNEQFF. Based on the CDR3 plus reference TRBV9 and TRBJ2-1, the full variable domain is DSGVTQTPKHLITATGQRVTLRCSPRSGDLSVYWYQQSLDQGLQFLIQYYNGEERAKGNILERFSAQQFPDLHSELNLSSLELGDSALYFCASSVGSRQGWNNEQFFGPGTRLTVL.

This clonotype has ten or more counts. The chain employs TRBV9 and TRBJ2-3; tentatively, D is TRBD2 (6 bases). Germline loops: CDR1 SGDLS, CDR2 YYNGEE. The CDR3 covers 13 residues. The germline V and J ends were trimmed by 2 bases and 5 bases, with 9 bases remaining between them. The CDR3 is CASSVATRDTQYF. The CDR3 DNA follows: TGTGCCAGCAGCGTGGCGACTAGAGATACGCAGTATTTT.

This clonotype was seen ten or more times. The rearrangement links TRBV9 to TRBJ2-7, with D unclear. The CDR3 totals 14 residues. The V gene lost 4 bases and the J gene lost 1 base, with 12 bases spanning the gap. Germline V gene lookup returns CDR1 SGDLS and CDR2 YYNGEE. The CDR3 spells CASSPRTLSYEQYF. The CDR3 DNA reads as TGTGCCAGCAGCCCCCGGACCCTGTCCTACGAGCAGTACTTC.

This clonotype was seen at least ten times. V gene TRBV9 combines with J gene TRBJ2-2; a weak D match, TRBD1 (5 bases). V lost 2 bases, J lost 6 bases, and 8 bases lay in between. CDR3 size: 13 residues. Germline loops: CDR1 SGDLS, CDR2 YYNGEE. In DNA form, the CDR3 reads TGTGCCAGCAGCGTTTGGGGCTCCGGGGAGCTGTTTTTT. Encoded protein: CASSVWGSGELFF.

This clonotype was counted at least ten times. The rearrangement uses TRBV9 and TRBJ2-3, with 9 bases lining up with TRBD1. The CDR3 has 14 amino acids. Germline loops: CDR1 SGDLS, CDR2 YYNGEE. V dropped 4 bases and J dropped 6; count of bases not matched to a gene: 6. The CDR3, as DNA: TGTGCCAGCAGCACCCGGACAGGGGCGGATACGCAGTATTTT. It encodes CASSTRTGADTQYF.

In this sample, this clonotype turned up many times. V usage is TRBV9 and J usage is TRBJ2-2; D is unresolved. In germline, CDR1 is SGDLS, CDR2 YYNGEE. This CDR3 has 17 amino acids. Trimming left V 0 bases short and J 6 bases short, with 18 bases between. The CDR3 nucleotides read TGTGCCAGCAGCGTAGCTTTAGGAACCGAGATTCCCGGGGAGCTGTTTTTT. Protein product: CASSVALGTEIPGELFF.

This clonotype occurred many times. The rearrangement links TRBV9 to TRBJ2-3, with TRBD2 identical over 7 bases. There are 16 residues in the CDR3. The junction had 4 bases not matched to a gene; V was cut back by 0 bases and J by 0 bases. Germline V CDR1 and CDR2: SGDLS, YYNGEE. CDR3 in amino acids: CASSVVPGRSTDTQYF. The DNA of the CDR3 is TGTGCCAGCAGCGTAGTCCCCGGGAGGAGCACAGATACGCAGTATTTT.

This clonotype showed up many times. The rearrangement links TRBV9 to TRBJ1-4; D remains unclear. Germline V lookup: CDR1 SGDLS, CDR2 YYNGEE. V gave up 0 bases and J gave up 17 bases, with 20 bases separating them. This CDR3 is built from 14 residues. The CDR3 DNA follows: TGTGCCAGCAGCGTAGATCCCAATCCCCCGGTACTTTTTTTT. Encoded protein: CASSVDPNPPVLFF.

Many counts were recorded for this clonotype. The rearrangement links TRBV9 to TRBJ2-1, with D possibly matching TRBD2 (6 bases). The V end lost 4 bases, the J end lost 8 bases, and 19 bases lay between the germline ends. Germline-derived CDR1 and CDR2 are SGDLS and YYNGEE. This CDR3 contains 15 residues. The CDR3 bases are TGTGCCAGCAGCAGACTTGGCGGGGAAGGGGATGAGCAGTTCTTC. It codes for CASSRLGGEGDEQFF. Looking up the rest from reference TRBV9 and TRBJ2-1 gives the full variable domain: DSGVTQTPKHLITATGQRVTLRCSPRSGDLSVYWYQQSLDQGLQFLIQYYNGEERAKGNILERFSAQQFPDLHSELNLSSLELGDSALYFCASSRLGGEGDEQFFGPGTRLTVL.

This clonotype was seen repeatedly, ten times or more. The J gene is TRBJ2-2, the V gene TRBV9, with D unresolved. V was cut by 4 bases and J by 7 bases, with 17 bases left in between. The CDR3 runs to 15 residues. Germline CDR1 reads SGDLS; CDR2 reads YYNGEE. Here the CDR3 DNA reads TGTGCCAGCAGCCCCCAACAAGGCCCATACGGGGAGCTGTTTTTT. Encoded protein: CASSPQQGPYGELFF. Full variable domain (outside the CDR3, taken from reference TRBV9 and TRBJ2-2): DSGVTQTPKHLITATGQRVTLRCSPRSGDLSVYWYQQSLDQGLQFLIQYYNGEERAKGNILERFSAQQFPDLHSELNLSSLELGDSALYFCASSPQQGPYGELFFGEGSRLTVL.

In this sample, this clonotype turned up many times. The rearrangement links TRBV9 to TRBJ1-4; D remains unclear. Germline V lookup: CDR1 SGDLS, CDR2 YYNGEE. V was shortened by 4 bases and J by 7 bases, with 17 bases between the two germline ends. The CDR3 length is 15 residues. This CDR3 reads CASSPTDGVAEKLFF. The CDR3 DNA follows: TGTGCCAGCAGCCCGACGGACGGGGTGGCTGAAAAACTGTTTTTT.

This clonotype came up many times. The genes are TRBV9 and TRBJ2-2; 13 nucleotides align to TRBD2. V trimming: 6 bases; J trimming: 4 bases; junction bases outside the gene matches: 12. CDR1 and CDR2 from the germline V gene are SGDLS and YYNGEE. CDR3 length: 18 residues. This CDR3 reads CASTPGTSGILSTGELFF. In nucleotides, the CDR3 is TGTGCCAGCACCCCCGGGACTAGCGGGATTCTGAGCACCGGGGAGCTGTTTTTT.

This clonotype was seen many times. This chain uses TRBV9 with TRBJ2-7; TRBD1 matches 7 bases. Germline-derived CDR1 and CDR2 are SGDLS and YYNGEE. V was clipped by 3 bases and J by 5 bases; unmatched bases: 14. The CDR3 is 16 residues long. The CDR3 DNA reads TGTGCCAGCAGCGCCCATCCAGACAGGGTTGGAAACGAGCAGTACTTC. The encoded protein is CASSAHPDRVGNEQYF.

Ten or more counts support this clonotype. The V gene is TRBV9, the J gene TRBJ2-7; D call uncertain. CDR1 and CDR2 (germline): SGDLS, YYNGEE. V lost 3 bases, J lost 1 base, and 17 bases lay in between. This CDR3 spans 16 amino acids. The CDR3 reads CASSADPSKGSYEQYF. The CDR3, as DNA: TGTGCCAGCAGCGCAGACCCAAGTAAGGGTTCCTACGAGCAGTACTTC. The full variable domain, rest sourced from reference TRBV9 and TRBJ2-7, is DSGVTQTPKHLITATGQRVTLRCSPRSGDLSVYWYQQSLDQGLQFLIQYYNGEERAKGNILERFSAQQFPDLHSELNLSSLELGDSALYFCASSADPSKGSYEQYFGPGTRLTVT.

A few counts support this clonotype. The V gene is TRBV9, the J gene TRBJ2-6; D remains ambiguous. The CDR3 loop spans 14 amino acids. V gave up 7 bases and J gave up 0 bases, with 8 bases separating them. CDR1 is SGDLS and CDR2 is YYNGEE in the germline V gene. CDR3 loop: CASGSLSGANVLTF. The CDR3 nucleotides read TGTGCCAGCGGCAGCCTCTCTGGGGCCAACGTCCTGACTTTC. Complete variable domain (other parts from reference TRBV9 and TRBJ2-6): DSGVTQTPKHLITATGQRVTLRCSPRSGDLSVYWYQQSLDQGLQFLIQYYNGEERAKGNILERFSAQQFPDLHSELNLSSLELGDSALYFCASGSLSGANVLTFGAGSRLTVL.

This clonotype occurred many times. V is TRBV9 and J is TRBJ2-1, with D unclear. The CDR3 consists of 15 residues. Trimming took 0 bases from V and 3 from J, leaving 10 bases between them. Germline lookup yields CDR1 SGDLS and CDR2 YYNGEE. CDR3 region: CASSVEGTNYNEQFF. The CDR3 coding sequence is TGTGCCAGCAGCGTAGAAGGAACGAACTACAATGAGCAGTTCTTC.

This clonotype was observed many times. In nucleotides, the CDR3 is TGTGCCAGCAGCGCTTGGGGGAATGAGCAGTTCTTC. It is translated as CASSAWGNEQFF. V usage is TRBV9 and J usage is TRBJ2-1; perhaps D is TRBD1 or TRBD2 (5 bases each). Per germline, CDR1 SGDLS and CDR2 YYNGEE. Trimming took 3 bases from V and 7 from J, leaving 8 bases between them. This CDR3 is built from 12 residues.

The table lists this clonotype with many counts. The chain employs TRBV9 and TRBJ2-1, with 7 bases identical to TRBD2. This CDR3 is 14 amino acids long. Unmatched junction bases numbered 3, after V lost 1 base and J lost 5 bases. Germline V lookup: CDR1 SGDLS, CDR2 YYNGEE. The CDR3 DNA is TGTGCCAGCAGCGTACTAGCGGTAAACAATGAGCAGTTCTTC. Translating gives CASSVLAVNNEQFF.

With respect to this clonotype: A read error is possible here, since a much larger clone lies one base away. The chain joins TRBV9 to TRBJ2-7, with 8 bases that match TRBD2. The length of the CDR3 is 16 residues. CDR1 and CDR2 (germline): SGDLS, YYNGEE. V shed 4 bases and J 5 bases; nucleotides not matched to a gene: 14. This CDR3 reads CASSLGPAGVGDEQYF. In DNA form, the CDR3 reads TGTGCCAGCAGCTTGGGACCAGCGGGAGTCGGGGACGAGCAGTACTTC.

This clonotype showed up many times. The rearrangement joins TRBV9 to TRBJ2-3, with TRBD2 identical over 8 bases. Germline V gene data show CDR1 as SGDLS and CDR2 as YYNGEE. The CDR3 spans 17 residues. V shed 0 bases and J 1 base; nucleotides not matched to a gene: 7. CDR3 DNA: TGTGCCAGCAGCGTAGTAGGTGCGGGAGGAGGCACAGATACGCAGTATTTT. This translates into CASSVVGAGGGTDTQYF.